The T cell receptor beta chain under discussion was sequenced for a study of breast tumors, draining lymph nodes, adjacent tissues. This clonotype was picked up one time. Its cognate antigen is unknown. A much larger clonotype is one base distant, so this may be a read error. Axillary draining lymph nodes of breast cancer patients supplied the node samples. Study-wide results and limits: Compared with lymph nodes, tumors were less diverse; compared with nontumor tissue, more.

Germline V lookup: CDR1 LNHDA, CDR2 SQIVND (reference sequence). V dropped 5 bases and J dropped 6 bases, with 19 bases sitting between them. The CDR3 totals 15 residues. TCRdb analysed the multiplex PCR reads with MiXCR anew, one entry per CDR3 protein. Of more than 85,000 distinct CDR3 sequences in the sample, approximately 22% were seen once. The sequence derives from a female donor with breast cancer. Some clones in this sample may be carry-over from other donors' samples. The V call is TRBV19, the J call TRBJ1-2; D ambiguous. Source material: axillary lymph node tissue. CDR3 protein: CASSPEAAKADGYTF. The CDR3 DNA sequence: TGTGCCAGTAGTCCGGAGGCGGCCAAGGCCGATGGCTACACCTTC.